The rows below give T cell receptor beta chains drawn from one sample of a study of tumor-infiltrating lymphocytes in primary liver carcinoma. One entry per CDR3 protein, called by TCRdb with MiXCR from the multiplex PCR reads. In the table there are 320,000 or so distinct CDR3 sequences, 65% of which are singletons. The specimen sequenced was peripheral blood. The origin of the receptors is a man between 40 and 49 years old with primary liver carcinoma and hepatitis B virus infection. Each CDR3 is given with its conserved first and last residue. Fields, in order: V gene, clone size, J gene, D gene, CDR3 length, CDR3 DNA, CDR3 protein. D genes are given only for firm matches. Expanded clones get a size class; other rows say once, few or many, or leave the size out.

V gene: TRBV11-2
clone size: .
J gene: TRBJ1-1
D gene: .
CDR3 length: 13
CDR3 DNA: TGTGCCAGCAGCTTAGACACTAGCACTGAAGCTTTCTTT
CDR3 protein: CASSLDTSTEAFF

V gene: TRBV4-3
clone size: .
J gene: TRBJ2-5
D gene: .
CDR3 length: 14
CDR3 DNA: TGTGGCAACAGCCAAGATTTAGGGGGAGAGACCCAGTACTTC
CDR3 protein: CGNSQDLGGETQYF

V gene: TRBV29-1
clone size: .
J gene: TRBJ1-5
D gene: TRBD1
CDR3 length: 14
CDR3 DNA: TGCGGCGTTGAGACAGGGGAGTTGGATCAGCCACAGCATTTT
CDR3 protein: CGVETGELDQPQHF

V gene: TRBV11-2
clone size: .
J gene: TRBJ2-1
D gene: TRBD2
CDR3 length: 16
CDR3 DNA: TGTGCCTGCAGTTCCCTAACTAGCGGGAGGTCCAATGAGCAGTTCTTC
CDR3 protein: CACSSLTSGRSNEQFF

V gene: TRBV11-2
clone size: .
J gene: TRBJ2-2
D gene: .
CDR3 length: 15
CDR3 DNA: TGTACCAGCAGCTCCCTGGCGTGGGACACCGGGGAGTTGTTTTTT
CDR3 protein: CTSSSLAWDTGELFF

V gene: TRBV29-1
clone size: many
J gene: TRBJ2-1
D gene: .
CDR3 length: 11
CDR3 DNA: TGCAGCGTTCTACAGTTCAATGAGCAGTTCTTC
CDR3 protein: CSVLQFNEQFF

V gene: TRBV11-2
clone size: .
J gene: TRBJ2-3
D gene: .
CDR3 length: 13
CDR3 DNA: TGTGCCAGCAGCTTGTATCGAGCATATACGCAGTATTTT
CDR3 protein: CASSLYRAYTQYF

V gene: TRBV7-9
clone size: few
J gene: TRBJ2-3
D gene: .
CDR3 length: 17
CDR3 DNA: TGTGCCAGCAGCTTAGGGGGGTCCGAGTACGAGGGAGATACGCAGTATTTT
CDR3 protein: CASSLGGSEYEGDTQYF

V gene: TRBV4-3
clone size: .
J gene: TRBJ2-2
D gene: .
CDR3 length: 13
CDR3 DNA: TGCGCCAGGAGCGTCCAAAGCGGCAGGGAGCTGTTTTTT
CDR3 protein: CARSVQSGRELFF

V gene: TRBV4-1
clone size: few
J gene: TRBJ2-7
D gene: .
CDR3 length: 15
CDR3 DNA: TGCGCCAGCAGCCCATCTCGTCTCTTGGGCTACGAGCAGTACTTC
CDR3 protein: CASSPSRLLGYEQYF

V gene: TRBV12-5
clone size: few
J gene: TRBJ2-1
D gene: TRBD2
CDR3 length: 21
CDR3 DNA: TGTGCTAGTGGTTTGGATGGACTAGCGGGAGAGAGAGGGAGCTCCTACAATGAGCAGTTCTTC
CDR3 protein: CASGLDGLAGERGSSYNEQFF

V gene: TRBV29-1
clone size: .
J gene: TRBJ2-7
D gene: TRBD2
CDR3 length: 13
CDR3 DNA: TGCAGCGCCTTTCCGGGACTAGCGGACGAGCAGTACTTC
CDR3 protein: CSAFPGLADEQYF

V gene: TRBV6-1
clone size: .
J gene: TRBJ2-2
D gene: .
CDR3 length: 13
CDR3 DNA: TGTGCCAGTAGTCCGACGATCACCGGGGAGCTGTTTTTT
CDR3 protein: CASSPTITGELFF

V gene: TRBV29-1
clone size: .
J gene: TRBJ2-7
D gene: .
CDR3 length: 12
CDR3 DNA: TGTAGCATTGTGGGGCAATCGGAGGAGCAGTACTTC
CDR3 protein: CSIVGQSEEQYF

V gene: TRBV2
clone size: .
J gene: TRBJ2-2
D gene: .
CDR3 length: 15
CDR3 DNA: TGTGCCAGCAGTTACCTTCGGGCGAACACCGGGGAGCTGTTTTTT
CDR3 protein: CASSYLRANTGELFF

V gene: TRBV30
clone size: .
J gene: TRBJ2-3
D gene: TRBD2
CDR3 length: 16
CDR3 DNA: TGTGCCTGGAGAAGCTCCCTAGCGGGGATCGCAGATACGCTGTATTTT
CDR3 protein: CAWRSSLAGIADTLYF

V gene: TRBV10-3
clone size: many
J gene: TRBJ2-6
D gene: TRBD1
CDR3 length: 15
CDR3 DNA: TGTGCCATCAGCCCAGGGGGAAGTGGGGCCAACGTCCTGACTTTC
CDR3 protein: CAISPGGSGANVLTF

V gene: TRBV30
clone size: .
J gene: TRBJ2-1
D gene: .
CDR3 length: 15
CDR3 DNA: TGTGCCTGGAGTGCGGGGGCCTCTTCCTACAATGAGCAGTTCTTC
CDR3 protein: CAWSAGASSYNEQFF

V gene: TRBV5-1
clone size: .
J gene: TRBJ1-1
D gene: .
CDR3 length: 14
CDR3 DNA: TGCTCCAGCAGCTTGGTTGAGGGTGGCACTGAAGCTTTCTTT
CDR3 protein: CSSSLVEGGTEAFF

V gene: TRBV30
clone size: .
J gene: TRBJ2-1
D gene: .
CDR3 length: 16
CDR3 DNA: TGTGCCTGGAGCTGGCCGAGGTCTGAGTCCTACAATGAGCAGTTCTTC
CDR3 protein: CAWSWPRSESYNEQFF

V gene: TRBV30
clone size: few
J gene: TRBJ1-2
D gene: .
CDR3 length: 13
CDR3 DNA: TGTGCCTGGAGTGGTATTTTTGAGGGAGGCTACACCTTC
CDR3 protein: CAWSGIFEGGYTF

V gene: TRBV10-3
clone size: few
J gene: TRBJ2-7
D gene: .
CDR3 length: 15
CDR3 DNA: TGTGCCATCAGTGCCCCGGGCCTGAGCTCCTACGAGCAGTACTTC
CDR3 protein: CAISAPGLSSYEQYF